The 27 T cell receptor beta chains below come from one sample, sequenced in a study of shared clonotypes between healthy human individuals. Measured with immunoSEQ multiplex PCR; TCRdb has only the in-frame clones, and not every one. The profile covers hundreds of thousands of clones, with about two thirds appearing a single time and 1.8% taken by the ten largest. The material sequenced was memory CD4+ T cells sorted from blood. Stated subset: CD45RA-negative fraction. The receptors come from a woman aged 25 to 39 in good health.

The chain combines TRBV30 with TRBJ1-4; 8 nucleotides line up with TRBD1. Per germline, CDR1 GTSNPN and CDR2 SVGIG (reference sequence). The CDR3 is 17 amino acids. The V segment lost 3 bases and the J segment 8 bases; nucleotides outside the gene matches: 17. CDR3 nucleotide sequence: TGTGCCTGGAGAGATGGACAGGGTGGGGTATGGACGGAAAAACTGTTTTTT. This gives the protein CAWRDGQGGVWTEKLFF.

This clone was recorded a few times. The V call is TRBV7-9, the J call TRBJ2-3; D not resolved. The germline V gene encodes CDR1 SEHNR and CDR2 FQNEAQ (reference sequence). V was shortened by 4 bases and J by 9 bases, with 5 bases between the two germline ends. This CDR3 is built from 10 residues. The CDR3 region has the DNA TGTGCCAGCAGCTCGGCCACGCAGTATTTT. It is translated as CASSSATQYF.

The chain recombines TRBV2 with TRBJ2-7, with 11 bases fitting TRBD2. Germline V gives CDR1 SNHLY, CDR2 FYNNEI. The CDR3 sequence is 17 residues long. Trimming at V came to 5 bases and at J to 0 bases, leaving 9 bases not matched to a gene. The CDR3 sequence is CASSPQLAGVISYEQYF. As DNA, the CDR3 is TGTGCCAGCAGTCCACAACTAGCGGGAGTGATCTCCTACGAGCAGTACTTC. The full variable domain, completed using reference TRBV2 and TRBJ2-7, is EPEVTQTPSHQVTQMGQEVILRCVPISNHLYFYWYRQILGQKVEFLVSFYNNEISEKSEIFDDQFSVERPDGSNFTLKIRSTKLEDSAMYFCASSPQLAGVISYEQYFGPGTRLTVT.

This clone was counted only a few times. The chain employs TRBV4-2 and TRBJ2-3; 10 bases align to TRBD1. The germline V gene has CDR1 LGHNA and CDR2 YNFKEQ. The J segment lost 4 bases and the V segment lost 2 bases, leaving 3 bases of the junction unmatched. The CDR3 totals 15 residues. The CDR3 nucleotides are TGTGCCAGCAGCCAACCAGGACAGGGGGCAGATACGCAGTATTTT. Encoded protein: CASSQPGQGADTQYF.

The V gene is TRBV5-4, the J gene TRBJ2-7; D perhaps matches TRBD1 (6 bases). The CDR3 runs to 16 residues. Germline V CDR1 and CDR2: SGHNT, YYREEE (reference sequence). V was pared by 3 bases and J by 2 bases, with 18 bases between. CDR3 residues: CASSWGGGELTYEQYF. The CDR3 nucleotides read TGTGCCAGCAGCTGGGGTGGGGGCGAGCTTACCTACGAGCAGTACTTC.

The V gene is TRBV7-6, the J gene TRBJ1-1, with 8 bases that match TRBD1. The CDR3 loop spans 12 amino acids. V lost 4 bases to trimming and J lost 7 bases; unmatched junction nucleotides: 2. In germline, CDR1 is SGHVS, CDR2 FNYEAQ. CDR3 residues: CASSSGTGEAFF. Here the CDR3 DNA reads TGTGCCAGCAGCTCCGGGACAGGTGAAGCTTTCTTT.

This clone has a single count. This chain connects TRBV19 to TRBJ2-5, with 10 bases aligning to TRBD1. The V and J ends lost 5 bases and 1 base, in that order; junction bases with no gene match: 4. Germline CDR1 and CDR2: LNHDA and SQIVND (reference sequence). The CDR3 has 15 residues. CDR3 nucleotides: TGTGCCAGTAGTCCGGGACAGGGGCCCCAAGAGACCCAGTACTTC. This encodes CASSPGQGPQETQYF. Variable domain in full (rest from reference TRBV19 and TRBJ2-5): DGGITQSPKYLFRKEGQNVTLSCEQNLNHDAMYWYRQDPGQGLRLIYYSQIVNDFQKGDIAEGYSVSREKKESFPLTVTSAQKNPTAFYLCASSPGQGPQETQYFGPGTRLLVL.

This rearrangement joins TRBV11-2 to TRBJ2-2, with a tentative D call TRBD2 (5 bases). This CDR3 is 14 amino acids long. Germline V gives CDR1 SGHAT, CDR2 FQNNGV. The V end lost 2 bases, the J end lost 5 bases, and 9 bases lay between the germline ends. The CDR3: CASSLTWETGELFF. For the CDR3, the DNA is TGTGCCAGCAGCTTAACGTGGGAGACCGGGGAGCTGTTTTTT. The entire variable domain, with the rest obtained from reference TRBV11-2 and TRBJ2-2, is as follows: EAGVAQSPRYKIIEKRQSVAFWCNPISGHATLYWYQQILGQGPKLLIQFQNNGVVDDSQLPKDRFSAERLKGVDSTLKIQPAKLEDSAVYLCASSLTWETGELFFGEGSRLTVL.

This clone has more than one count but fewer than ten. This chain connects TRBV11-3 to TRBJ2-5, with 12 bases identical to TRBD2. Trimming at V came to 5 bases and at J to 2 bases, leaving 3 bases not matched to a gene. Per germline, CDR1 SGHNT and CDR2 YENEEA. This CDR3 spans 15 amino acids. The CDR3 nucleotides read TGTGCCAGCAGCCCCGGACTAGCGGGACAAGAGACCCAGTACTTC. This codes for CASSPGLAGQETQYF.

V and J are TRBV19 and TRBJ2-3; tentative D call: TRBD1 (6 bases). The length of the CDR3 is 15 residues. Germline lookup yields CDR1 LNHDA and CDR2 SQIVND (reference sequence). Trimming pared 2 bases from V and 3 bases from J, leaving 12 bases between. CDR3 residues: CASSITGTTTDTQYF. The CDR3 nucleotides are TGTGCCAGTAGTATAACAGGGACGACTACAGATACGCAGTATTTT. The complete variable domain, with remaining parts taken from reference TRBV19 and TRBJ2-3, reads DGGITQSPKYLFRKEGQNVTLSCEQNLNHDAMYWYRQDPGQGLRLIYYSQIVNDFQKGDIAEGYSVSREKKESFPLTVTSAQKNPTAFYLCASSITGTTTDTQYFGPGTRLTVL.

The J gene is TRBJ2-7, the V gene TRBV19, with a weak D call TRBD1 (6 bases). Per germline, CDR1 LNHDA and CDR2 SQIVND (reference sequence). The CDR3 is 12 residues long. V was cut by 9 bases and J by 1 base, with 10 bases left in between. DNA for the CDR3: TGTGCCAGCGGCGGACAGTCCTACGAGCAGTACTTC. Amino acid sequence: CASGGQSYEQYF.

The chain carries TRBV28 and TRBJ1-5; D uncertain. The CDR3 consists of 15 residues. CDR1 and CDR2 from the germline V gene are MDHEN and SYDVKM. Trimming took 4 bases from V and 2 from J, leaving 12 bases between them. The CDR3 is CASSSTLLGNQPQHF. The CDR3 region has the DNA TGTGCCAGCAGTTCCACCCTTCTTGGCAATCAGCCCCAGCATTTT.

The chain has TRBV29-1 and TRBJ1-4; D is uncertain. V lost 6 bases and J 3 bases, leaving 8 bases between the germline ends. The CDR3 is 12 residues long. Germline CDR1 SQVTM, CDR2 ANQGSEA. Here the CDR3 reads CSVAGPNEKLFF. CDR3 DNA: TGCAGCGTCGCGGGCCCTAATGAAAAACTGTTTTTT.

The chain joins TRBV11-2 to TRBJ2-7, with D unclear. Germline loops: CDR1 SGHAT, CDR2 FQNNGV. V was cut by 3 bases and J by 6 bases, with 12 bases left in between. This CDR3 comprises 13 residues. This CDR3 is CASSFAARVEQYF. The CDR3 coding sequence is TGTGCCAGCAGCTTCGCGGCCCGAGTCGAGCAGTACTTC.

The gene calls are TRBV15 and TRBJ2-7; 10 bases fit TRBD2. Germline V gene lookup returns CDR1 LNHNV and CDR2 YYDKDF (reference sequence). Trimming at V came to 4 bases and at J to 2 bases, leaving 8 bases not matched to a gene. The CDR3 is 16 residues long. The chain's CDR3 is CATSTGSGLATYEQYF. As DNA, the CDR3 is TGTGCCACCAGCACCGGTTCGGGACTAGCGACCTACGAGCAGTACTTC.

The chain links TRBV14 to TRBJ2-1, with 7 bases matching TRBD1. Looked up from germline, CDR1 is SGHDN and CDR2 is FVKESK. The J segment lost 7 bases and the V segment lost 4 bases, leaving 4 bases of the junction unmatched. The CDR3 covers 13 residues. This chain's CDR3 is CASSRQGRNEQFF. In DNA, the CDR3 is TGTGCCAGCAGCCGACAGGGTCGTAATGAGCAGTTCTTC.

This rearrangement joins TRBV2 to TRBJ1-4; D unresolved. The germline V gene encodes CDR1 SNHLY and CDR2 FYNNEI. The CDR3 length is 15 residues. The V end lost 8 bases, the J end lost 5 bases, and 18 bases lay between the germline ends. For the CDR3, the DNA is TGTGCCAGCCGTTCGAGAACTACGGTCAATGAAAAACTGTTTTTT. Its translation is CASRSRTTVNEKLFF.

In nucleotides, the CDR3 is TGTGCCAGCAGCTTCGGGACTTACTATGGCTACACCTTC. Translating it yields CASSFGTYYGYTF. This chain joins TRBV7-2 and TRBJ1-2, with D maybe TRBD1 (5 bases). CDR3 size: 13 residues. Germline CDR1 and CDR2: SGHTA and FQGNSA. V shed 3 bases and J shed 3 bases, with 8 bases lying between them.

V usage is TRBV18 and J usage is TRBJ2-7; 12 bases match TRBD2. CDR3 length: 15 amino acids. The trim removed 3 bases at V and 3 bases at J, leaving 3 bases unmatched. CDR1 is KGHSH, CDR2 LQKENI, per germline. This chain's CDR3 is CASSPSLAGGYEQYF. The CDR3 DNA reads TGTGCCAGCTCACCCTCACTAGCGGGAGGCTACGAGCAGTACTTC.

This clone was found once. V and J are TRBV10-3 and TRBJ2-7; TRBD2 matches 7 bases. This CDR3 has 14 residues. Germline CDR1 reads ENHRY; CDR2 reads SYGVKD. The junction had 9 bases not matched to a gene; V was cut back by 10 bases and J by 0 bases. The CDR3 region has the DNA TGTGCCACGGCACTAGCGACGAGCTCCTACGAGCAGTACTTC. Its translation is CATALATSSYEQYF.

The rearrangement links TRBV6-5 to TRBJ1-2, with 7 bases that match TRBD1. CDR3 length equals 15 residues. The J segment lost 0 bases and the V segment lost 6 bases, leaving 7 bases of the junction unmatched. Per the germline V gene, CDR1 is MNHEY and CDR2 is SVGAGI. Here the CDR3 reads CASRKEGAPNYGYTF. The CDR3 DNA reads TGTGCCAGCAGAAAAGAGGGGGCCCCTAACTATGGCTACACCTTC.

The chain employs TRBV10-1 and TRBJ2-3; 10 nucleotides align to TRBD2. The CDR3 runs 13 residues. The germline gives CDR1 WNHNN, CDR2 SYGVQD (reference sequence). J was trimmed by 6 bases and V by 8 bases; bases with no gene match: 5. DNA for the CDR3: TGCGCCAGCTCGCTAGCGGGAGAGGATACGCAGTATTTT. It specifies CASSLAGEDTQYF.

CDR3 sequence (DNA): TGTGCCAGCAGCTTATACGGGACAGGGGTCTATGGCTACACCTTC. Encoded protein: CASSLYGTGVYGYTF. The chain couples TRBV13 to TRBJ1-2, with TRBD1 matching 10 bases. The CDR3 has 15 residues. The J segment lost 4 bases and the V segment lost 2 bases, leaving 4 bases of the junction unmatched. Germline V gene data show CDR1 as PRHDT and CDR2 as FYEKMQ (reference sequence).

V gene TRBV6-5 combines with J gene TRBJ1-5, with 7 nucleotides matching TRBD1. Trimming took 6 bases from V and 7 from J; bases not matched to a gene: 6. Germline lookup yields CDR1 MNHEY and CDR2 SVGAGI. The CDR3 totals 13 residues. The CDR3 reads CASSHRGGQPQHF. CDR3 sequence (DNA): TGTGCCAGCAGCCACAGGGGAGGGCAGCCCCAGCATTTT.

This rearrangement joins TRBV6-5 to TRBJ2-7; no firm D call. Trimming stripped 6 bases from V and 4 bases from J, with 13 bases between. Per the germline V gene, CDR1 is MNHEY and CDR2 is SVGAGI. The CDR3 has 13 amino acids. The CDR3 DNA follows: TGTGCCAGCAGCCGCGACTTAACGTACGAGCAGTACTTC. This gives the protein CASSRDLTYEQYF.

This chain links TRBV9 with TRBJ2-2, with TRBD2 matching over 14 bases. Germline-derived CDR1 and CDR2 are SGDLS and YYNGEE. V lost 4 bases to trimming and J lost 10 bases; unmatched junction nucleotides: 9. This CDR3 is built from 16 residues. The CDR3 bases are TGTGCCAGCAGCCAGACTAGCGGGAGGGGATGGGAGGAGCTGTTTTTT. This codes for CASSQTSGRGWEELFF. Using reference TRBV9 and TRBJ2-2 for the parts outside the CDR3, the full variable domain is DSGVTQTPKHLITATGQRVTLRCSPRSGDLSVYWYQQSLDQGLQFLIQYYNGEERAKGNILERFSAQQFPDLHSELNLSSLELGDSALYFCASSQTSGRGWEELFFGEGSRLTVL.

The chain links TRBV2 to TRBJ1-1; D unresolved. Trimming took 6 bases from V and 5 from J, leaving 13 bases between them. Germline values: CDR1 SNHLY, CDR2 FYNNEI. The CDR3 is made up of 13 amino acids. CDR3 nucleotide sequence: TGTGCCAGCAGCGTCGGACTTCAGACTGAAGCTTTCTTT. Protein: CASSVGLQTEAFF.